The present T cell receptor beta chain was sequenced within a study of cytomegalovirus exposure and HLA in healthy donors. Study-level results: Altogether, 170 or so TCR beta chains were recorded as cytomegalovirus-associated.

The PCR contained 60 Vbeta and 13 Jbeta primers. TCRdb's table, derived via immunoSEQ multiplex PCR, lists solely in-frame clones and lacks some. Of under 200,000 clones listed, 70% to 85% are singletons. Turning to this clone: Its antigen is currently unknown.

Per germline, CDR1 SGHVS and CDR2 FNYEAQ. V lost 5 bases and J 4 bases, leaving 21 bases between the germline ends. This CDR3 is 16 amino acids long. The receptor was isolated from a man aged 45-60 years in good health and CMV-seropositive. The chain couples TRBV7-6 to TRBJ2-7; D might be TRBD2 (5 bases). The sequenced sample was PBMCs. CDR3 region: CASSPTSGNERYEQYF. For the CDR3, the DNA is TGTGCCAGCAGCCCCACTTCCGGGAATGAACGTTACGAGCAGTACTTC.